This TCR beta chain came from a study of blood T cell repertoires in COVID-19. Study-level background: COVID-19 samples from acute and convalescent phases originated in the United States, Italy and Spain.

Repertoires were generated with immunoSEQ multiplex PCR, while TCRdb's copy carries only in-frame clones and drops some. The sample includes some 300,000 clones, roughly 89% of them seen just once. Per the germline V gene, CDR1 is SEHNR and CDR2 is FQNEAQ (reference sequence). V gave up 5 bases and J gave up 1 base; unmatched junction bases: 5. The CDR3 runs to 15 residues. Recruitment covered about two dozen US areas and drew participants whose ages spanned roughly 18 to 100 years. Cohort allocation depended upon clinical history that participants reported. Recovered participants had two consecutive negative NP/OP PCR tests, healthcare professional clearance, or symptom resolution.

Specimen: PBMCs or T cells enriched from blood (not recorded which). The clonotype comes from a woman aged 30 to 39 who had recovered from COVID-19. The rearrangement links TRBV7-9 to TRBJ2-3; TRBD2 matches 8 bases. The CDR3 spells CASSPGGGGTDTQYF. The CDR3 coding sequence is TGTGCCAGCAGCCCCGGGGGGGGAGGCACAGATACGCAGTATTTT.